This section outlines one T cell receptor (beta chain) sequence together with its context. Its antigen is not known. The gene names given are mouse names. The read comes to an end 4 residues before the CDR3 does, leaving the germline J gene to fill in the end. Germline CDR1 reads NSHNY; CDR2 reads SYGAGN. The CDR3 loop spans 15 amino acids. This sample was included in a study of CD8+ T cells in alopecia areata. Sequencing relied on a cDNA template that was reverse transcribed from extracted RNA. The protocol was immunoSEQ multiplex PCR, while the TCRdb copy is restricted to in-frame clones and leaves out a portion. The data show under 350,000 clones, with none appearing a single time. Study outcomes and limitations: Scalp data also include sequences from resident alphabeta T cells of normal skin. Scalp lesions, especially in alopecia totalis/universalis, had higher clonality than normal scalp.

Sorting relied on CD4, CD8alpha, NKG2D, NKG2ACE and other markers applied to pooled cutaneous lymph node cells. Sequencing input: CD4+ T cells sorted from a lymph node. The chain uses TRBV13-1 and TRBJ2-5; 8 nucleotides agree with TRBD1. This receptor was identified in a C3H/HeJ mouse with alopecia areata. MHC haplotype here: H2-k. The CDR3 DNA, read in part, is TGTGCCAGCAGTGATCCCGTGACAGGGGTGGAC. Its translation: CASSDPVTGVD. The complete CDR3 sequence is CASSDPVTGVDTQYF.